This T cell receptor (beta chain) was captured in a study of blood T cell repertoires in COVID-19. Background on the study: From T cells, B-cell-depleted T cells, or PBMCs came the material, which was cDNA or gDNA.

Trimming cost V 5 bases and J 0 bases, with 14 bases left between them. The CDR3 loop spans 16 amino acids. Germline lookup yields CDR1 ENHRY and CDR2 SYGVKD. Here immunoSEQ multiplex PCR was the method, and the copy in TCRdb shows in-frame clones only, minus some. This sample yields a few hundred thousand clones, of which approximately 83% are seen a single time; 2.2% belongs to the top ten. The chain employs TRBV10-3 and TRBJ1-3, with D perhaps TRBD1 (6 bases). This receptor was taken from a man aged 25-45 years who had recovered from COVID-19. Source material: PBMCs or T cells enriched from blood (not recorded which). CDR3 residues: CAISSRPGDSGNTIYF. In nucleotides, the CDR3 is TGTGCCATCAGTTCCCGTCCAGGGGACTCTGGAAACACCATATATTTT.